These 4 T cell receptor beta chains came from one sample sequenced in a study of Ad26.COV2.S vaccination and SARS-CoV-2 variants. Generated by immunoSEQ multiplex PCR, the TCRdb table keeps only in-frame clones and is missing some. The table lists over 85,000 clones, more than 70% of them singletons. The material sequenced was peripheral blood, taken after recovery from COVID-19. The receptors derive from a human donor who had recovered from COVID-19.

The rearrangement links TRBV28 to TRBJ1-1; no definite D call. This CDR3 is built from 14 residues. In germline, CDR1 is MDHEN, CDR2 SYDVKM. Trimming stripped 3 bases from V and 4 bases from J, with 12 bases between. CDR3: CASSFTADGTEAFF. The CDR3 DNA reads TGTGCCAGCAGTTTCACGGCTGACGGCACTGAAGCTTTCTTT.

The chain couples TRBV5-4 to TRBJ1-3; D call uncertain. Germline V gene lookup returns CDR1 SGHNT and CDR2 YYREEE (reference sequence). This CDR3 is 13 amino acids long. V dropped 5 bases and J dropped 4 bases, with 10 bases sitting between them. CDR3 amino acids: CASSRTVGNTIYF. The CDR3 nucleotides read TGTGCCAGCAGTAGGACTGTCGGAAACACCATATATTTT.

The V call is TRBV3-1 (or the pseudogene TRBV3-2), the J call TRBJ2-7; a possible D gene is TRBD2 (6 bases). The V gene's germline CDR1 is LGHDT and CDR2 YNNKEL (reference sequence). CDR3 length equals 12 residues. Trimming cost V 4 bases and J 9 bases, with 13 bases left between them. The chain's CDR3 is CASSPGDVGQYF. CDR3 in DNA: TGTGCCAGCAGCCCGGGGGACGTCGGGCAGTACTTC.

A few counts support this clone. The gene calls are TRBV24-1 and TRBJ1-2; unclear D gene. The V and J ends lost 0 bases and 10 bases respectively, with 8 bases between them. Per the germline V gene, CDR1 is KGHDR and CDR2 is SFDVKD. The CDR3 spans 12 residues. The CDR3 sequence: CATSDLLDSYTF. For the CDR3, the DNA is TGTGCCACCAGTGATTTGCTGGACTCCTACACCTTC.